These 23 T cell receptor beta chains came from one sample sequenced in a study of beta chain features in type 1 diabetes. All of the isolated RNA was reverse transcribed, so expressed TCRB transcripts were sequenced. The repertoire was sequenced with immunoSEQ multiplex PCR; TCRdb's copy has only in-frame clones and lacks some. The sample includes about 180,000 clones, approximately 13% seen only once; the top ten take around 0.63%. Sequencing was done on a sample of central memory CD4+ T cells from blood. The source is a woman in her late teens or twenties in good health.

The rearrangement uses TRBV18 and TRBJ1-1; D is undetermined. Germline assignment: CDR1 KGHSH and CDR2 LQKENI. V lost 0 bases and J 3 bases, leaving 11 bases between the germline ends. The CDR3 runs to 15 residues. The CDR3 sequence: CASSPPSGYYTEAFF. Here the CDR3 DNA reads TGTGCCAGCTCACCACCGTCGGGGTACTACACTGAAGCTTTCTTT. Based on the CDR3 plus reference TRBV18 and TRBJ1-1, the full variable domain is NAGVMQNPRHLVRRRGQEARLRCSPMKGHSHVYWYRQLPEEGLKFMVYLQKENIIDESGMPKERFSAEFPKEGPSILRIQQVVRGDSAAYFCASSPPSGYYTEAFFGQGTRLTVV.

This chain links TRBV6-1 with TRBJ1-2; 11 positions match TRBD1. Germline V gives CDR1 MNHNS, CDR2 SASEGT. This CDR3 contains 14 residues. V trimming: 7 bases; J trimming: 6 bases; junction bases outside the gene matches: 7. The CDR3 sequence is CASTPGTGGDGYTF. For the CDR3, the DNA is TGTGCCAGCACCCCTGGGACAGGGGGGGATGGCTACACCTTC.

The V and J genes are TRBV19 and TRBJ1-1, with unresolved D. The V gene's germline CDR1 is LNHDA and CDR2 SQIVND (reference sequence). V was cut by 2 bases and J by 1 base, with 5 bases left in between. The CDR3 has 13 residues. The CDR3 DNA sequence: TGTGCCAGTAGTATACGTAGGAACACTGAAGCTTTCTTT. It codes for CASSIRRNTEAFF.

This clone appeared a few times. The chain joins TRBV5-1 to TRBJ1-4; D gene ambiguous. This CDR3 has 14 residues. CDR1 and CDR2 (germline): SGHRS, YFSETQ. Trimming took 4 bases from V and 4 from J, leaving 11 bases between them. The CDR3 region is CASSGSGYNEKLFF. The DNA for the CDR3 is TGCGCCAGCAGCGGGTCCGGGTATAATGAAAAACTGTTTTTT.

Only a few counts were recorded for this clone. The CDR3: CASFPSGLAGANVLTF. In DNA form, the CDR3 reads TGTGCCAGCTTCCCCTCAGGGCTCGCTGGGGCCAACGTCCTGACTTTC. V gene TRBV5-6 combines with J gene TRBJ2-6; tentatively, D is TRBD1 (5 bases). Germline V gives CDR1 SGHDT, CDR2 YYEEEE. Trimming removed 7 bases from V and 2 bases from J, with 16 bases in between. The CDR3 covers 16 residues.

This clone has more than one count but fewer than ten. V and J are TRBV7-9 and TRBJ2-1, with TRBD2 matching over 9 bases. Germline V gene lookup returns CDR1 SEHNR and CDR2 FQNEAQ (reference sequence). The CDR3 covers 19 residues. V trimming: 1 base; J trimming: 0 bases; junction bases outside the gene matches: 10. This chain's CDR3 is CASSLVRLAAYSSYNEQFF. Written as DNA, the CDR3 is TGTGCCAGCAGCTTAGTTAGACTAGCGGCCTATAGCTCCTACAATGAGCAGTTCTTC. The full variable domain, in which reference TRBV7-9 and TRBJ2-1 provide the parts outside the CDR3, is DTGVSQNPRHKITKRGQNVTFRCDPISEHNRLYWYRQTLGQGPEFLTYFQNEAQLEKSRLLSDRFSAERPKGSFSTLEIQRTEQGDSAMYLCASSLVRLAAYSSYNEQFFGPGTRLTVL.

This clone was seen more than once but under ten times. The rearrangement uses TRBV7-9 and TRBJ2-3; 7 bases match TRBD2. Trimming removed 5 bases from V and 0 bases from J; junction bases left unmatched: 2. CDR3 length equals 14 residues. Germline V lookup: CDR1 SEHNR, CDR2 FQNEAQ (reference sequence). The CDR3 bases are TGTGCCAGCAGCCCGACTAGCAGCACAGATACGCAGTATTTT. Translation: CASSPTSSTDTQYF.

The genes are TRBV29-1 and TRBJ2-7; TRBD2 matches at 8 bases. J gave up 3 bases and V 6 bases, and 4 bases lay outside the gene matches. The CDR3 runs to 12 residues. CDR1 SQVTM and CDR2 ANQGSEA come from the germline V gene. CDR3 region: CSVITSGYEQYF. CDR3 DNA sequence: TGCAGCGTCATAACTAGCGGCTACGAGCAGTACTTC.

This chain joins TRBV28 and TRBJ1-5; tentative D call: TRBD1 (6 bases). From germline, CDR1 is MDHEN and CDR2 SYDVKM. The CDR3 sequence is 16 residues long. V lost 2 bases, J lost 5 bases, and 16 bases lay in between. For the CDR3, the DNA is TGTGCCAGCAGTTTACGGTCCGGGACACTACATCAGCCCCAGCATTTT. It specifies CASSLRSGTLHQPQHF.

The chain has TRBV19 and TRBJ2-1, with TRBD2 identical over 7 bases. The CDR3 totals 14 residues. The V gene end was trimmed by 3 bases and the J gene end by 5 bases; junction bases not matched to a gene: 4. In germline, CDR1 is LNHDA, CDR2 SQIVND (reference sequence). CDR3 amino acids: CASSIRLADNEQFF. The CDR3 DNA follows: TGTGCCAGTAGTATCCGGCTAGCGGACAATGAGCAGTTCTTC.

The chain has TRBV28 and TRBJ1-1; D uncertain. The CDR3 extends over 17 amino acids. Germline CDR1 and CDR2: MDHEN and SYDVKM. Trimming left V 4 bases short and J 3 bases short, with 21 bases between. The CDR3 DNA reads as TGTGCCAGCAGTTACTTCAGCAGCGGGGTAAGAGACACTGAAGCTTTCTTT. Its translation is CASSYFSSGVRDTEAFF.

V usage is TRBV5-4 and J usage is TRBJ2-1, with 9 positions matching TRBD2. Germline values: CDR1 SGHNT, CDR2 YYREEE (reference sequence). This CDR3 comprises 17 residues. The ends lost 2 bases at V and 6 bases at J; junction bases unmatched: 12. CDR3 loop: CASSFNIFGLAFNEQFF. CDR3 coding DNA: TGTGCCAGCAGCTTTAATATCTTCGGACTAGCGTTCAATGAGCAGTTCTTC.

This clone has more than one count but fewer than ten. The CDR3 DNA follows: TGTGCCAGCTCACCAGCGGGGGCCTGGGCTTTCTTT. Protein sequence: CASSPAGAWAFF. This sequence joins TRBV18 and TRBJ1-1, with D maybe TRBD1 (6 bases). Trimming pared 2 bases from V and 11 bases from J, leaving 12 bases between. The length of the CDR3 is 12 residues. Germline V gives CDR1 KGHSH, CDR2 LQKENI.

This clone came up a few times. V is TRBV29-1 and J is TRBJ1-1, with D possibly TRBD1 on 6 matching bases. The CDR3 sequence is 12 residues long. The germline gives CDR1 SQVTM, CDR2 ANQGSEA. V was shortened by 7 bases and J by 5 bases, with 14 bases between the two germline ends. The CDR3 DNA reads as TGCAGCGCGAACAGGGAGTCGACTGAAGCTTTCTTT. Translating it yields CSANRESTEAFF.

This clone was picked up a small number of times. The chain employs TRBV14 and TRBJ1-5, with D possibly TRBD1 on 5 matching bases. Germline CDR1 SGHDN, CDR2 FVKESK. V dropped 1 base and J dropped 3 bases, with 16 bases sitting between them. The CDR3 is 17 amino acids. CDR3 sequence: CASSQVIRGSINQPQHF. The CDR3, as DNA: TGTGCCAGCAGCCAAGTTATCCGGGGGTCTATCAATCAGCCCCAGCATTTT.

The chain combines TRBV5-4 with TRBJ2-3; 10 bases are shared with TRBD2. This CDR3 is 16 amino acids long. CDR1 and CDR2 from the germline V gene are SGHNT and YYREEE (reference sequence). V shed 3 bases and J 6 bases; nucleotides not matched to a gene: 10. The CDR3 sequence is CASSSRLAGVADTQYF. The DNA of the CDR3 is TGTGCCAGCAGCTCCCGTCTAGCGGGAGTGGCGGATACGCAGTATTTT.

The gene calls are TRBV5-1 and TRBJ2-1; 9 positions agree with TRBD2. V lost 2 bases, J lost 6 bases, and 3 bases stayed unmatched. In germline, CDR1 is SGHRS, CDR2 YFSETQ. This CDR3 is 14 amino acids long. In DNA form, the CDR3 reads TGCGCCAGCAGCTTCAGCGGGAGGCCCAATGAGCAGTTCTTC. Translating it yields CASSFSGRPNEQFF.

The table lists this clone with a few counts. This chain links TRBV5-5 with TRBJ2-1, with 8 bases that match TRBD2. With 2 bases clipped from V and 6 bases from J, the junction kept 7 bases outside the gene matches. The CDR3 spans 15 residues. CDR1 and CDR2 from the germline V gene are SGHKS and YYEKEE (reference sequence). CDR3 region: CASSLTGGPVNEQFF. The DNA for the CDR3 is TGTGCCAGCAGCTTAACGGGAGGGCCGGTCAATGAGCAGTTCTTC.

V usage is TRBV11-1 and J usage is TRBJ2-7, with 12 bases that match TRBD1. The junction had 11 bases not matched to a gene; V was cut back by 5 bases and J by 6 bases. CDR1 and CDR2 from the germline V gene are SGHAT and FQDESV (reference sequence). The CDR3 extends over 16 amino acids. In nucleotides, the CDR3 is TGTGCCAGCAGCACCGGGACAGGGGGCCAACTGAGCGAGCAGTACTTC. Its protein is CASSTGTGGQLSEQYF.

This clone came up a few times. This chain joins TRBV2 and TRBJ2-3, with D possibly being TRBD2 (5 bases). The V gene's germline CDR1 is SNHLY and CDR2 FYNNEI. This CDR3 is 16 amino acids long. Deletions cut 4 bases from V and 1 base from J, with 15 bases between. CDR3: CASSGQSGAGTDTQYF. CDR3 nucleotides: TGTGCCAGCAGTGGTCAGAGCGGAGCCGGCACAGATACGCAGTATTTT.

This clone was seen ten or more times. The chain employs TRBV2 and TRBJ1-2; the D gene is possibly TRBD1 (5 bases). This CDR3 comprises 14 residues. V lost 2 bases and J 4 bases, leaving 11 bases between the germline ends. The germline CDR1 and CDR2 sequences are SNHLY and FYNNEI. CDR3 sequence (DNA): TGTGCCAGCAGTGAACCAGGGCGGGGCTATGGCTACACCTTC. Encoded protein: CASSEPGRGYGYTF.

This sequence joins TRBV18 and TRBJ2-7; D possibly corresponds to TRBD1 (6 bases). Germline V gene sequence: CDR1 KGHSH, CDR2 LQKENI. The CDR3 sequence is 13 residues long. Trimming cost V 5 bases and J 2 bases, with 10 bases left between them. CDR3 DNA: TGTGCCAGCTCATCTGGACAGACCTACGAGCAGTACTTC. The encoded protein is CASSSGQTYEQYF.

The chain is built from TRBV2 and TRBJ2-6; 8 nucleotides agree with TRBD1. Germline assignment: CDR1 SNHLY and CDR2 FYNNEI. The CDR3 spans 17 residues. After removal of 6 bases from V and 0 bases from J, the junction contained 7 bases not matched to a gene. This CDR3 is CASSPGTGNSGANVLTF. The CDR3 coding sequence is TGTGCCAGCAGCCCCGGGACAGGTAACTCTGGGGCCAACGTCCTGACTTTC. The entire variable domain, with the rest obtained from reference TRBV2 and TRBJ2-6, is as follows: EPEVTQTPSHQVTQMGQEVILRCVPISNHLYFYWYRQILGQKVEFLVSFYNNEISEKSEIFDDQFSVERPDGSNFTLKIRSTKLEDSAMYFCASSPGTGNSGANVLTFGAGSRLTVL.